These 14 T cell receptor beta chains share one sample of origin, sequenced in a study of graft-versus-host responses after intestinal transplantation. The repertoire was sequenced with immunoSEQ multiplex PCR; TCRdb's copy has only in-frame clones and lacks some. The sample includes 30,000 to 35,000 clones, roughly four fifths of them seen just once. The antigens for these receptors are not known. The material sequenced was unstimulated CD8+ T cells sorted from spleen or lymph node cells, taken before intestinal transplant. Receptors were obtained from a human donor who received an intestinal transplant.

This clone was seen only once. V gene TRBV9 combines with J gene TRBJ1-1; possible D gene TRBD1, 6 bases. Trimming cost V 4 bases and J 1 base, with 11 bases left between them. CDR3 length: 14 residues. CDR1 is SGDLS, CDR2 YYNGEE, per germline. In nucleotides, the CDR3 is TGTGCCAGCAGCCCACAGACAGGGAACACTGAAGCTTTCTTT. Its protein is CASSPQTGNTEAFF.

This clone has more than one count but fewer than ten. The J gene is TRBJ1-1, the V gene TRBV4-1; D is unclear. Trimming left V 0 bases short and J 0 bases short, with 8 bases between. The CDR3 spans 15 residues. Germline V CDR1 and CDR2: MGHRA, YSYEKL. The chain's CDR3 is CASSQDTGLNTEAFF. The CDR3 coding sequence is TGCGCCAGCAGCCAAGATACGGGATTGAACACTGAAGCTTTCTTT.

The chain links TRBV28 to TRBJ1-4, with 7 positions matching TRBD1. This CDR3 contains 16 residues. Germline CDR1 reads MDHEN; CDR2 reads SYDVKM. The ends lost 5 bases at V and 7 bases at J; junction bases unmatched: 13. The CDR3 nucleotides read TGTGCCAGCAGTCCCCGGGTGGAGGGGGCCGGTGAAAAACTGTTTTTT. Protein sequence: CASSPRVEGAGEKLFF.

The chain has TRBV6-5 and TRBJ1-4, with D tentatively TRBD1 (5 bases). Germline lookup yields CDR1 MNHEY and CDR2 SVGAGI. There are 15 residues in the CDR3. The germline V and J ends were trimmed by 0 bases and 7 bases, with 12 bases remaining between them. The CDR3 spells CASSYSIRASEKLFF. CDR3 coding DNA: TGTGCCAGCAGTTACTCAATCAGGGCCAGTGAAAAACTGTTTTTT.

V usage is TRBV5-8 and J usage is TRBJ1-1; D is possibly TRBD1 (5 bases). There are 17 residues in the CDR3. V was cut by 2 bases and J by 0 bases, with 17 bases left in between. Germline CDR1 is SGHTS and CDR2 is YDEGEE. The CDR3 region is CASSFGWAGKMNTEAFF. In DNA, the CDR3 is TGTGCCAGCAGCTTTGGGTGGGCAGGGAAAATGAACACTGAAGCTTTCTTT.

There are a few counts of this clone. This chain links TRBV5-6 with TRBJ2-2, with TRBD1 identical over 7 bases. CDR1 is SGHDT and CDR2 is YYEEEE in the germline V gene. Trimming removed 3 bases from V and 2 bases from J; junction bases left unmatched: 10. CDR3 length: 17 amino acids. The CDR3 loop reads CASSSPDRWDNTGELFF. CDR3 nucleotides: TGTGCCAGCAGCTCCCCGGACAGGTGGGATAACACCGGGGAGCTGTTTTTT.

The V gene is TRBV5-4, the J gene TRBJ2-3, with TRBD2 identical over 10 bases. The CDR3 is 15 amino acids. With 5 bases clipped from V and 2 bases from J, the junction kept 5 bases outside the gene matches. The germline V gene encodes CDR1 SGHNT and CDR2 YYREEE (reference sequence). The DNA for the CDR3 is TGTGCCAGCAGATTAGCGGGGGGCCTCACAGATACGCAGTATTTT. This gives the protein CASRLAGGLTDTQYF.

V gene TRBV7-9 combines with J gene TRBJ2-1, with D perhaps TRBD2 (5 bases). Germline values: CDR1 SEHNR, CDR2 FQNEAQ (reference sequence). The CDR3 consists of 14 residues. V shed 5 bases and J shed 6 bases, with 14 bases lying between them. DNA of the CDR3: TGTGCCAGCAGCCCAAATATGGACTCCAATGAGCAGTTCTTC. This gives the protein CASSPNMDSNEQFF.

The rearrangement links TRBV27 to TRBJ2-3, with 10 positions matching TRBD2. Germline V gene data show CDR1 as MNHEY and CDR2 as SMNVEV (reference sequence). This CDR3 has 16 residues. After removal of 5 bases from V and 2 bases from J, the junction contained 7 bases not matched to a gene. CDR3 protein: CASSPLAGEDTDTQYF. The CDR3 DNA reads as TGTGCCAGCAGTCCCCTAGCGGGAGAGGACACAGATACGCAGTATTTT.

This clone occurred a few times. J is TRBJ2-6 and V is TRBV4-1, with D unclear. Trimming pared 4 bases from V and 2 bases from J, leaving 9 bases between. The CDR3 totals 15 residues. The germline V gene encodes CDR1 MGHRA and CDR2 YSYEKL. The CDR3 here is CASSRDPTGANVLTF. CDR3 in DNA: TGCGCCAGCAGCCGAGACCCCACTGGGGCCAACGTCCTGACTTTC.

Of note for this clone: The junction departs from germline at one end; a sequencing error may be responsible. The chain carries TRBV4-1 and TRBJ2-3; 16 bases agree with TRBD2. The germline gives CDR1 MGHRA, CDR2 YSYEKL. The CDR3 is 17 residues long. CDR3 loop: CASGQEGLAGGADTQYF. Written as DNA, the CDR3 is TGCGCCAGCGGCCAAGAGGGACTAGCGGGGGGGGCGGATACGCAGTATTTT.

This clone turned up a few times. This chain connects TRBV27 to TRBJ2-7, with TRBD2 matching 10 bases. The V gene end was trimmed by 4 bases and the J gene end by 3 bases; junction bases not matched to a gene: 9. From germline, CDR1 is MNHEY and CDR2 SMNVEV (reference sequence). The CDR3 sequence is 16 residues long. CDR3 amino acids: CASSYQRLAGVYEQYF. The CDR3 DNA sequence: TGTGCCAGCAGTTACCAACGTCTAGCGGGAGTCTACGAGCAGTACTTC.

The rearrangement uses TRBV28 and TRBJ2-1; 8 bases line up with TRBD2. V dropped 6 bases and J dropped 8; count of bases not matched to a gene: 9. The germline gives CDR1 MDHEN, CDR2 SYDVKM. This CDR3 comprises 14 residues. In DNA, the CDR3 is TGTGCCAGCAGCCTCACGGGAGGGGGGGATGAGCAGTTCTTC. Translated: CASSLTGGGDEQFF.

The V and J genes are TRBV19 and TRBJ1-5, with D maybe TRBD1 (5 bases). Germline assignment: CDR1 LNHDA and CDR2 SQIVND (reference sequence). The length of the CDR3 is 15 residues. V lost 3 bases and J lost 3, with 12 bases in between. CDR3 sequence (DNA): TGTGCCAGTAGTATTACTGGGGCGGCCAATCAGCCCCAGCATTTT. It yields the protein CASSITGAANQPQHF.